The present entry profiles one TCR beta chain with its context. This clonotype is a singleton in its sample. What antigen it recognizes has not been identified. No qualities accompany the bases; no much larger clone lies one base away. One read represents weak support. The V end gives up 5 bases and the J end 8 bases, leaving 10 bases in the junction not matched to a gene. The CDR3 runs 15 amino acids, cysteine and phenylalanine included. Here the CDR3 DNA is all that survives: 45 bases in frame from base 1. CDR1 SGHTA and CDR2 FQGNSA are derived from the germline V gene. The data originate from a study of tumor-infiltrating lymphocytes in oesophageal squamous cell carcinoma (dated by TCRdb to between 2015 and 2016). Library prep was done by PCR. Sequencing used an Illumina HiSeq 2000. Through fastp at Q25 and MiXCR, TCRdb rebuilt clones from the public reads, retaining in-frame beta chains. Rows merge per CDR3 protein into single entries with the most common DNA and genes. For this sample there are roughly 9,700 distinct CDR3 sequences; roughly 64% appear just once. The ten most abundant clones make up less than 30% of the sample.

The chain joins TRBV7-2 to TRBJ2-3, with TRBD2 identical over 10 junction bases. The clonotype originates from a female donor with esophageal squamous cell carcinoma. The specimen sequenced was esophageal tumor tissue. The CDR3 loop reads CASSPLAGVVGTQYF. The DNA sequence is TGTGCCAGCAGCCCCCTAGCGGGAGTGGTTGGTACGCAGTATTTT.